This T cell receptor (beta chain) was obtained from a study of T cell clones after liver transplantation. The wider study: Post-transplant blood was tracked for graft-donor-reactive T cell clones identified in a pre-transplant mixed lymphocyte reaction. Subjects received no induction therapy and standard immunosuppression until randomization at 12-24 months post-transplant. Tolerant meant at least one year fully off immunosuppression without liver enzymes above twice normal.

Assay used: immunoSEQ multiplex PCR; TCRdb lists only in-frame clones, some missing. This sample has some 80,000 clones; under 90% occur once, and the top ten carry approximately 2.1%. The source of this sequence is a human patient who received a liver transplant. Some of the T cells might come from the graft donor. The sample was CD4+ T cells from blood, taken around 48 months after liver transplant.

The CDR3: CASSPRPRETQYF. For the CDR3, the DNA is TGTGCCAGCAGCCCCCGTCCGCGAGAGACCCAGTACTTC. The V call is TRBV7-9, the J call TRBJ2-5, with D unresolved. CDR3 length equals 13 residues. Germline CDR1 is SEHNR and CDR2 is FQNEAQ (reference sequence). Between the trimmed V and J ends, which lost 5 bases and 4 bases, there was a span of 11 bases.